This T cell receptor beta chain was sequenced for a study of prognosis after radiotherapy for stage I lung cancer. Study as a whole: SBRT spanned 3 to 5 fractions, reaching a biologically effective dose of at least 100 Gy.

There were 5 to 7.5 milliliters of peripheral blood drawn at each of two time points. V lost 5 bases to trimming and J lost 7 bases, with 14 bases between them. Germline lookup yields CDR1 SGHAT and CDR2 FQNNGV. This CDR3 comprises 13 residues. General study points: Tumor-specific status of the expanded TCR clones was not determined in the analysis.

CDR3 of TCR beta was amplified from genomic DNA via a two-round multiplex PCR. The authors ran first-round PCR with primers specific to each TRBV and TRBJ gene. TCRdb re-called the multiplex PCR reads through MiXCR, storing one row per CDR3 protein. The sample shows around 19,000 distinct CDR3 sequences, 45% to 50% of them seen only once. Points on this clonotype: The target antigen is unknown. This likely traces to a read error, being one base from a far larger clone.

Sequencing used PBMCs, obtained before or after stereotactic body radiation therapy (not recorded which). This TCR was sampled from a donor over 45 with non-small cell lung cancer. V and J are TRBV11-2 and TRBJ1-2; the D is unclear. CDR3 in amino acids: CASSPQCPGGYTF. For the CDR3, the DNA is TGTGCCAGCAGCCCACAGTGCCCCGGTGGCTACACCTTC.